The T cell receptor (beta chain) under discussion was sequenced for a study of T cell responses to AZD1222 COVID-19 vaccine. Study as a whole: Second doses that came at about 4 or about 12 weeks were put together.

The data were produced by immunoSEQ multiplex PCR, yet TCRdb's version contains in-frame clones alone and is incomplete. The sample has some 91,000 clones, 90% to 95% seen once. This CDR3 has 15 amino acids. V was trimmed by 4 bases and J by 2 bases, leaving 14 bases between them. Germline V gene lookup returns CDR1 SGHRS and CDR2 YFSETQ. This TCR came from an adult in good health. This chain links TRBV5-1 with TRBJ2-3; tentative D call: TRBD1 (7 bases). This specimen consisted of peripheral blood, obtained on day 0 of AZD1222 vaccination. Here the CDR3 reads CASSPAGQHTDTQYF. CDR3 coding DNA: TGCGCCAGCAGCCCTGCGGGACAGCACACAGATACGCAGTATTTT.